The 14 T cell receptor beta chains in this list originate from one sample, sequenced in a study of blood T cell repertoires in COVID-19. TCRdb's table, derived via immunoSEQ multiplex PCR, lists solely in-frame clones and lacks some. The table records roughly 120,000 clones, roughly 90% of them present only once. Sequencing was done on a sample of peripheral blood. These receptors were obtained from a man aged 45-60 years with COVID-19, enrolled during active disease.

The count of this clone is one. This chain joins TRBV5-1 and TRBJ2-1; 7 bases are shared with TRBD1. The CDR3 runs 15 residues. Germline-derived CDR1 and CDR2 are SGHRS and YFSETQ. J gave up 9 bases and V 6 bases, and 15 bases lay outside the gene matches. Here the CDR3 DNA reads TGCGCCAGCACTGCACAGGGGCTCAGTAAGGGTGAGCAGTTCTTC. This translates into CASTAQGLSKGEQFF.

In this sample, this clone turned up a few times. CDR3 nucleotides: TGTGCCAGCAGCTTACGACAGGGGAGAGGAGGCACAGATACGCAGTATTTT. Translating gives CASSLRQGRGGTDTQYF. The V gene is TRBV7-6, the J gene TRBJ2-3, with TRBD1 matching over 8 bases. The V segment lost 2 bases and the J segment 1 base; nucleotides outside the gene matches: 8. The length of the CDR3 is 17 residues. Germline V gives CDR1 SGHVS, CDR2 FNYEAQ.

This clone was seen only once. V is TRBV4-1 and J is TRBJ2-3, with TRBD2 matching 8 bases. This CDR3 has 16 amino acids. V dropped 4 bases and J dropped 2; count of bases not matched to a gene: 8. Germline V gene data show CDR1 as MGHRA and CDR2 as YSYEKL. The CDR3 spells CASSRSGSENTDTQYF. For the CDR3, the DNA is TGCGCCAGCAGCCGGAGCGGGAGTGAGAACACAGATACGCAGTATTTT.

A note on this clone: An end of the junction differs from the germline gene, which may be a read error. V is TRBV28 and J is TRBJ2-1; maybe TRBD2 (5 bases). The CDR3 loop spans 14 amino acids. Germline CDR1 and CDR2: MDHEN and SYDVKM. CDR3 region: CASSFDGLHNGQFF. In DNA form, the CDR3 reads TGTGCCAGCAGTTTTGACGGACTCCACAATGGGCAGTTCTTC.

This chain connects TRBV18 to TRBJ2-1, with 9 nucleotides matching TRBD1. The J segment lost 0 bases and the V segment lost 10 bases, leaving 7 bases of the junction unmatched. The germline V gene encodes CDR1 KGHSH and CDR2 LQKENI. The CDR3 is made up of 15 amino acids. Written as DNA, the CDR3 is TGTGCCACCAAGAGACAGGGGGGCTCCTACAATGAGCAGTTCTTC. It is translated as CATKRQGGSYNEQFF.

The chain links TRBV28 to TRBJ2-1, with D possibly matching TRBD2 (6 bases). Trimming left V 3 bases short and J 3 bases short, with 9 bases between. The CDR3 runs to 14 residues. Germline CDR1 MDHEN, CDR2 SYDVKM. The CDR3 spells CASSFGRDYNEQFF. The CDR3 DNA sequence: TGTGCCAGCAGTTTCGGGCGGGACTACAATGAGCAGTTCTTC.

The chain recombines TRBV4-1 with TRBJ2-7, with TRBD1 identical over 7 bases. Germline CDR1 and CDR2: MGHRA and YSYEKL. The length of the CDR3 is 13 residues. V trimming: 4 bases; J trimming: 6 bases; junction bases outside the gene matches: 6. Here the CDR3 reads CASSRGQVGEQYF. In nucleotides, the CDR3 is TGCGCCAGCAGCCGCGGACAGGTGGGCGAGCAGTACTTC.

The chain carries TRBV11-2 and TRBJ2-7; D gene ambiguous. The V end lost 3 bases, the J end lost 4 bases, and 4 bases lay between the germline ends. Germline V gives CDR1 SGHAT, CDR2 FQNNGV. The CDR3 contains 11 residues. In DNA, the CDR3 is TGTGCCAGCAGCTTCAGTTACGAGCAGTACGTC. Translating it yields CASSFSYEQYV.

The J gene is TRBJ1-3, the V gene TRBV4-2; D remains ambiguous. The CDR3 loop spans 17 amino acids. The V end was cut by 5 bases, the J end by 0 bases, with 17 bases between. The germline V gene has CDR1 LGHNA and CDR2 YNFKEQ. The CDR3 coding sequence is TGTGCCAGCAGCTTCTCCCAGTCCTCAAGCTCTGGAAACACCATATATTTT. Amino acids: CASSFSQSSSSGNTIYF.

This chain links TRBV10-3 with TRBJ1-2; 7 nucleotides match TRBD1. The V gene's germline CDR1 is ENHRY and CDR2 SYGVKD. The CDR3 extends over 18 amino acids. The ends lost 2 bases at V and 3 bases at J; junction bases unmatched: 15. The CDR3 is CAISERSSGTADHYGYTF. The CDR3 region has the DNA TGTGCCATCAGTGAGCGCTCCTCCGGGACAGCGGATCACTATGGCTACACCTTC.

This chain links TRBV9 with TRBJ1-6, with TRBD1 as a possible D gene (6 bases). Germline values: CDR1 SGDLS, CDR2 YYNGEE. The V and J ends lost 4 bases and 3 bases respectively, with 14 bases between them. This CDR3 has 16 residues. Here the CDR3 reads CASSPQTGVYNSPLHF. CDR3 coding DNA: TGTGCCAGCAGCCCCCAGACAGGCGTCTATAATTCACCCCTCCACTTT.

V gene TRBV7-6 combines with J gene TRBJ2-7; TRBD1 might be the D (5 bases). This CDR3 has 14 residues. Germline loops: CDR1 SGHVS, CDR2 FNYEAQ. With 2 bases removed from V and 4 bases from J, the gap between germline ends came to 12 bases. In DNA, the CDR3 is TGTGCCAGCAGCTTAACCCCGACAGAGTACGAGCAGTACTTC. This codes for CASSLTPTEYEQYF.

This chain connects TRBV28 to TRBJ2-1; D may be TRBD2 (5 bases). CDR1 is MDHEN, CDR2 SYDVKM, per germline. The CDR3 runs to 14 residues. V was cut by 2 bases and J by 7 bases, with 12 bases left in between. The CDR3, as DNA: TGTGCCAGCAGTTTAATGAGGGAGAGAAATGAGCAGTTCTTC. Translating gives CASSLMRERNEQFF.

Here the CDR3 DNA reads TGTGCCGCCTCAAAACTAGCGGGAGTTGTCGAGCAGTACTTC. Its protein product is CAASKLAGVVEQYF. The V call is TRBV28, the J call TRBJ2-7, with 11 bases that match TRBD2. The CDR3 contains 14 residues. Unmatched junction bases numbered 12, after V lost 11 bases and J lost 6 bases. Germline CDR1 reads MDHEN; CDR2 reads SYDVKM.